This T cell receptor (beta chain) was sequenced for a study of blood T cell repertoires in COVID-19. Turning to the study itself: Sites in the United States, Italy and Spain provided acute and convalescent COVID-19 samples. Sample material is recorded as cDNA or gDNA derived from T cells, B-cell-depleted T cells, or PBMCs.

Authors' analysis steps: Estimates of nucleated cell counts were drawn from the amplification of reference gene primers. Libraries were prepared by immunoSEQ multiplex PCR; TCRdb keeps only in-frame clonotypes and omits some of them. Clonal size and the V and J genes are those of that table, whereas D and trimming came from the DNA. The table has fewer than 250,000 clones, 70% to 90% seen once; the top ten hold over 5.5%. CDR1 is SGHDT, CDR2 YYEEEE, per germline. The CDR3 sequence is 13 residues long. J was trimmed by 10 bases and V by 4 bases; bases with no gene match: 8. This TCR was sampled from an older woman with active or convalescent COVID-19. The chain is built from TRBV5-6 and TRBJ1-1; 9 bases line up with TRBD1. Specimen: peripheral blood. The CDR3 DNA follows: TGTGCCAGCAGCCTATGGACAGGGGCCGGAGCTTTCTTT. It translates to CASSLWTGAGAFF.